This T cell receptor beta chain was sequenced for a study of metastatic and nonmetastatic thyroid tumors. Study-level information: From malignant and benign thyroid patients, repertoires in blood and in tumor or nodule tissue were compared.

Points on this clone: The antigen is undetermined.

No treatment had been given to any patient before thyroid surgery. With MiXCR, TCRdb called clones anew from the PCR reads. This sample has some 40,000 clones, with about 15% found just once. Whole-study results and caveats: Compared with benign nodules, malignant thyroid tumors were reported to have significantly higher TCR beta diversity in both blood and tumor.

Trimming shortened V by 0 bases and J by 1 base, and 22 bases separated the two germline ends. The CDR3 is 18 residues long. Looked up from germline, CDR1 is DFQATT and CDR2 is SNEGSKA (reference sequence). The V call is TRBV20-1, the J call TRBJ2-7; no clear D gene. The sequence was obtained from a female donor with papillary thyroid cancer or a benign thyroid nodule (not recorded which). Some clones in this sample may be carry-over from other donors' samples. What was sequenced was blood. CDR3 residues: CSARDCDLSHRLSYEQYF. The CDR3 DNA sequence: TGCAGTGCTAGAGATTGTGATTTGTCACACCGTCTTTCCTACGAGCAGTACTTC.